This T cell receptor (beta chain) was retrieved from a study of regulatory T cells in long-lasting Graves disease. Arm-PCR of CDR3 regions with iRepertoire HTBI primers generated TCR beta libraries. TCRdb re-called the multiplex PCR reads through MiXCR, storing one row per CDR3 protein. The sample includes some 410,000 distinct CDR3 sequences, 16% of them seen just once. Study-wide results and limits: Newly diagnosed disease favored TRBV20-1 and TRBJ2-1 over persistent disease. Newly diagnosed patients shared about a thousand public clonotypes; persistent patients shared about 2,700.

This CDR3 region has 17 residues. Germline CDR1 is SNHLY and CDR2 is FYNNEI. V was pared by 3 bases and J by 10 bases, with 16 bases of the junction left unmatched. Time point in this sample: newly diagnosed GD, antithyroid drugs for less than 3 months. The TCR library was made from RNA that had been extracted from PBMCs in TRIzol. Points on this clonotype: Its antigen is unknown. Possible read error: a much larger clone is one base away.

Another study also made use of these data, one on T cells in Graves' hyperthyroidism and ophthalmopathy. That paper adds: Together with thyroid ultrasound, orbital computed tomography, serum thyroxine and TRAb, clinical symptoms were used for diagnoses.

The chain joins TRBV2 to TRBJ2-1; the match to TRBD1 covers 9 bases. The sample was peripheral blood mononuclear cells (PBMCs), taken at new diagnosis, from a patient treated with antithyroid drugs. The clonotype originates from a young woman with Graves disease. CDR3 loop: CASSDPLSDRGSYEQFF. CDR3 nucleotides: TGTGCCAGCAGTGATCCCCTGTCCGACAGGGGGTCCTACGAGCAGTTCTTC. Using reference TRBV2 and TRBJ2-1 for the parts outside the CDR3, the full variable domain is EPEVTQTPSHQVTQMGQEVILRCVPISNHLYFYWYRQILGQKVEFLVSFYNNEISEKSEIFDDQFSVERPDGSNFTLKIRSTKLEDSAMYFCASSDPLSDRGSYEQFFGPGTRLTVL.